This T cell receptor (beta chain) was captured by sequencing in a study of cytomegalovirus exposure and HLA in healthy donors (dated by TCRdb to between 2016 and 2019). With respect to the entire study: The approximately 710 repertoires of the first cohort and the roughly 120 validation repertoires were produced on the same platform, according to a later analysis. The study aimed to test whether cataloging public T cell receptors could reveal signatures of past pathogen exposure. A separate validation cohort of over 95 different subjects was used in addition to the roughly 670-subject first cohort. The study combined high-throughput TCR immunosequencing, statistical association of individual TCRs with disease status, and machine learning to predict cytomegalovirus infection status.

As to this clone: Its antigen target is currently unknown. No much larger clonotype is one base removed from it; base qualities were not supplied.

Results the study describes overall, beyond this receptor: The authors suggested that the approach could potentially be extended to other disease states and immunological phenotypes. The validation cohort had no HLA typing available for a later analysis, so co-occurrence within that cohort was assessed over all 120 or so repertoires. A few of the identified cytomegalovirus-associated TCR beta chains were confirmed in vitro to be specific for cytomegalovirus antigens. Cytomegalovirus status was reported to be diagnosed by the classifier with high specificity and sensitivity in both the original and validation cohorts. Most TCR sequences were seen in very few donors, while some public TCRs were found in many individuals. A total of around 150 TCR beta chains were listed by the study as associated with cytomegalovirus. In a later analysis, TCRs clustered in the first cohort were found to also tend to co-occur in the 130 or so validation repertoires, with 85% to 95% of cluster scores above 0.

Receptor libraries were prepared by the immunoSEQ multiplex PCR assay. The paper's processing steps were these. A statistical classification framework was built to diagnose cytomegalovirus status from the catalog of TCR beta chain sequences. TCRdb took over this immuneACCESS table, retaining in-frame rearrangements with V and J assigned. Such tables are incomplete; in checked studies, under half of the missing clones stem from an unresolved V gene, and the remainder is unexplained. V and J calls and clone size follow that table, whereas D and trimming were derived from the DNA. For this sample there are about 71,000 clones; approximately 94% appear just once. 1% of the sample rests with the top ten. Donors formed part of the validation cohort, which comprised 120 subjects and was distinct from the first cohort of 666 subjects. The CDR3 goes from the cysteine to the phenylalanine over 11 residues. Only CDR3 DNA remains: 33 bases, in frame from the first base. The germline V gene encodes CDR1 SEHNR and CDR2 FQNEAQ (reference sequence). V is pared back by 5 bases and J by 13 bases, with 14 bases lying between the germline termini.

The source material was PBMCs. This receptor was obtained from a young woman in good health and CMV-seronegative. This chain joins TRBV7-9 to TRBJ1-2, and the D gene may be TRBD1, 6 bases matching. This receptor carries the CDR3 CASSPGTTITF. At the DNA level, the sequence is TGTGCCAGCAGCCCCGGGACAACCATCACCTTC.